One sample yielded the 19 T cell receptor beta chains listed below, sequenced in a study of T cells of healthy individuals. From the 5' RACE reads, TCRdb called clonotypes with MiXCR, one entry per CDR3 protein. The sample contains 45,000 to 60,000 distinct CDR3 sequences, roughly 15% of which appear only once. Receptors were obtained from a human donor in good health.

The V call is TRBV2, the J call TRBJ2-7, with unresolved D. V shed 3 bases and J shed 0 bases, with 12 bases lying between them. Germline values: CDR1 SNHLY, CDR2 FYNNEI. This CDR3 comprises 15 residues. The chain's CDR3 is CASSELSSGSYEQYF. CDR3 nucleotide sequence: TGTGCCAGCAGTGAGCTAAGCTCCGGCTCCTACGAGCAGTACTTC.

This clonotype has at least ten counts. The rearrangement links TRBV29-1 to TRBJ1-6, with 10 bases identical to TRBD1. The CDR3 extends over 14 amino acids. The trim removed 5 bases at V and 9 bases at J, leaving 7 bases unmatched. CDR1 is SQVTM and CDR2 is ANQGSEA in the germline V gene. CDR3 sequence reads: CSVLTGGASSPLHF. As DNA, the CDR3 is TGCAGCGTTTTGACAGGGGGCGCGAGTTCACCCCTCCACTTT.

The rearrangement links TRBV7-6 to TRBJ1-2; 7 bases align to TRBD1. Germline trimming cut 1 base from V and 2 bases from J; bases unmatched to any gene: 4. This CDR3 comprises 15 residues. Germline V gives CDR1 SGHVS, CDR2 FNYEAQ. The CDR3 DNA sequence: TGTGCCAGCAGCTTAGTTGGACAGGACAACTATGGCTACACCTTC. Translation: CASSLVGQDNYGYTF. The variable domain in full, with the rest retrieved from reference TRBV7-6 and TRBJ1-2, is GAGVSQSPRYKVTKRGQDVALRCDPISGHVSLYWYRQALGQGPEFLTYFNYEAQQDKSGLPNDRFSAERPEGSISTLTIQRTEQRDSAMYRCASSLVGQDNYGYTFGSGTRLTVV.

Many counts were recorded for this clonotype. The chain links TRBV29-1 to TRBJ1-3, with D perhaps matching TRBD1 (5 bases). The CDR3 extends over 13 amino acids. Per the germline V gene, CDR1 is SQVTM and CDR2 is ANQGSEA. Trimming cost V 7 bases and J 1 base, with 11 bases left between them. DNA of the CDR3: TGCAGCGCTTCGGGGGTATCTGGAAACACCATATATTTT. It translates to CSASGVSGNTIYF. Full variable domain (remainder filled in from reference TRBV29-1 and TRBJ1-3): SAVISQKPSRDICQRGTSLTIQCQVDSQVTMMFWYRQQPGQSLTLIATANQGSEATYESGFVIDKFPISRPNLTFSTLTVSNMSPEDSSIYLCSASGVSGNTIYFGEGSWLTVV.

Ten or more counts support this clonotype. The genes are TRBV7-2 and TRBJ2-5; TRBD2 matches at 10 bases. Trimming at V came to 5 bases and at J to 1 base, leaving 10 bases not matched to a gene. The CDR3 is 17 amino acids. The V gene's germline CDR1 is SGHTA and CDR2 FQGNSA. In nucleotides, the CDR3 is TGTGCCAGCAGCCCAAGCCCGGGACTAGCGTTCCAAGAGACCCAGTACTTC. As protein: CASSPSPGLAFQETQYF.

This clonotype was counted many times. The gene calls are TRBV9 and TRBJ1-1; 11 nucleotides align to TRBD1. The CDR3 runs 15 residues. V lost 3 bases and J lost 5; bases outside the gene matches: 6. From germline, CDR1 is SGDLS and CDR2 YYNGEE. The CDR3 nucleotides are TGTGCCAGCAGCGGGGACAGGGGGATAAGGACTGAAGCTTTCTTT. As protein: CASSGDRGIRTEAFF.

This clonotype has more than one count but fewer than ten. CDR3 nucleotide sequence: TGCAGTGCCAGCCAGGGGTATGGCAATCAGCCCCAGCATTTT. This encodes CSASQGYGNQPQHF. The V gene is TRBV20-1, the J gene TRBJ1-5; a weak D match, TRBD1 (6 bases). Germline values: CDR1 DFQATT, CDR2 SNEGSKA (reference sequence). The CDR3 is 14 residues long. Trimming removed 6 bases from V and 2 bases from J, with 14 bases in between.

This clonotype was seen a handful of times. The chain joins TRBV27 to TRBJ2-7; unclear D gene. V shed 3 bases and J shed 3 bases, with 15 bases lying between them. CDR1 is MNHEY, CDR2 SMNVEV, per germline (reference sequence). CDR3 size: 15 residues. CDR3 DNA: TGTGCCAGCAGTTTTAGGGCAGAACCAAACTACGAGCAGTACTTC. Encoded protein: CASSFRAEPNYEQYF.

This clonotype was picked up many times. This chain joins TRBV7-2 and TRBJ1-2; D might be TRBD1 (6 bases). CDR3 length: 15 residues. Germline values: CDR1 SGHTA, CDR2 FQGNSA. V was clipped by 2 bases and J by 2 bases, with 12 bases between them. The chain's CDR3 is CASSLRFTGNYGYTF. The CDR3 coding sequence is TGTGCCAGCAGCTTAAGATTCACAGGGAACTATGGCTACACCTTC. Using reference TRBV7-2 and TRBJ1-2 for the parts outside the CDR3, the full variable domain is GAGVSQSPSNKVTEKGKDVELRCDPISGHTALYWYRQSLGQGLEFLIYFQGNSAPDKSGLPSDRFSAERTGGSVSTLTIQRTQQEDSAVYLCASSLRFTGNYGYTFGSGTRLTVV.

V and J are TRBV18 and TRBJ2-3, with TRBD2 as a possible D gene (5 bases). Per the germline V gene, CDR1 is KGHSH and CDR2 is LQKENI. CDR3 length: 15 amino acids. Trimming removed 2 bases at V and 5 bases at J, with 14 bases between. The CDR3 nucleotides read TGTGCCAGCTCACCATCCCGAGGGTCCGGAGATACGCAGTATTTT. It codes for CASSPSRGSGDTQYF.

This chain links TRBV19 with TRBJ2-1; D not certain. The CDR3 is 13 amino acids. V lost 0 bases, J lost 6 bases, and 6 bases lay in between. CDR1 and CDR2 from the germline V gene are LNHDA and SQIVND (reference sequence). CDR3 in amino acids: CASSIDRSNEQFF. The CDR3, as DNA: TGTGCCAGTAGTATAGATAGAAGCAATGAGCAGTTCTTC.

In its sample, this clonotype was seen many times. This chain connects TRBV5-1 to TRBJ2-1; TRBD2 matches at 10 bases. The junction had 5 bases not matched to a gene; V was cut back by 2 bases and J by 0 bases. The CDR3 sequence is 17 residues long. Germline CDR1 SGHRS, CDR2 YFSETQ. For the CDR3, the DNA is TGCGCCAGCAGCTTACACTCTAGCGGGAGCTCCTACAATGAGCAGTTCTTC. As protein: CASSLHSSGSSYNEQFF.

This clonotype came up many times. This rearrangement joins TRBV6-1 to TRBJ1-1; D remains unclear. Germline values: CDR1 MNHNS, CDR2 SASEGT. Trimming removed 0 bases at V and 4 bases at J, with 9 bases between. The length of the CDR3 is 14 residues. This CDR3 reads CASSEARVTTEAFF. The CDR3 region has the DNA TGTGCCAGCAGTGAAGCAAGGGTGACCACTGAAGCTTTCTTT.

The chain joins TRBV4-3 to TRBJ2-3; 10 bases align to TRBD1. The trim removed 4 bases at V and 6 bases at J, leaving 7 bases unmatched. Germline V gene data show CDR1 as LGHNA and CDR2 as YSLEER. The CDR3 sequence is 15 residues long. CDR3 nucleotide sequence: TGCGCCAGCAGCCCTGTCCCGGGACAGGGGGATACGCAGTATTTT. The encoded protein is CASSPVPGQGDTQYF.

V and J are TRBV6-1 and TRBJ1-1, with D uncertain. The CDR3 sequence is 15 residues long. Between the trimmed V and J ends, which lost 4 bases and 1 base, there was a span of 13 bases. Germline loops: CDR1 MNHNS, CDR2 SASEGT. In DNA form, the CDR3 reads TGTGCCAGCAGTGCCTCCTGGGGAAGGAACACTGAAGCTTTCTTT. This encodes CASSASWGRNTEAFF.

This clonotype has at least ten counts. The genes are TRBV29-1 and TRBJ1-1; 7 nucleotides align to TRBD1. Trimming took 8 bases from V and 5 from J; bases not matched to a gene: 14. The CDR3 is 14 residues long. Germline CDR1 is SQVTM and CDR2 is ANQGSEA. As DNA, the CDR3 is TGCAGCTCAGAGGCAGGGGGTTCAGGGACTGAAGCTTTCTTT. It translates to CSSEAGGSGTEAFF.

The CDR3 sequence is CASSFPTTGYGYTF. The CDR3 DNA sequence: TGTGCCAGCAGCTTCCCGACGACGGGCTATGGCTACACCTTC. The J gene is TRBJ1-2, the V gene TRBV5-5; D remains ambiguous. Trimming left V 2 bases short and J 4 bases short, with 12 bases between. This CDR3 is built from 14 residues. Germline V lookup: CDR1 SGHKS, CDR2 YYEKEE (reference sequence).

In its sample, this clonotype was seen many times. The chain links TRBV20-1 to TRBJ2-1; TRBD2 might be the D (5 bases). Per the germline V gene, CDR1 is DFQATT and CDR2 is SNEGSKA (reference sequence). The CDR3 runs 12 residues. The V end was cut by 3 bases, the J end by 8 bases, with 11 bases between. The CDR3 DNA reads TGCAGTGCTAGCGGGGTTATCTATGAGCAGTTCTTC. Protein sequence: CSASGVIYEQFF.

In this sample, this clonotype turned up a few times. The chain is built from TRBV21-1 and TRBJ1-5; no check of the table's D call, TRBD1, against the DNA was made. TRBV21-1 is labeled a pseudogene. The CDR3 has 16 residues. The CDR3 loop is CASSSLRTGCNQPQHF. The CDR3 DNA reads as TGTGCCAGCAGCTCCTTAAGGACAGGGTGCAATCAGCCCCAGCATTTT.